Listed here is a single T cell receptor (beta chain). This specimen belongs to a study of cytomegalovirus exposure and HLA in healthy donors. PCR was performed using 60 Vbeta and 13 Jbeta primers. The repertoire was sequenced with immunoSEQ multiplex PCR; TCRdb's copy has only in-frame clones and lacks some. The sample totals 45,000 to 60,000 clones; its top ten clones hold roughly 17%. The source of this sequence is a male donor in good health and CMV-seronegative. The source material was PBMCs.

The CDR3 spells CASMMWGGEQYF. CDR3 bases: TGTGCCAGCATGATGTGGGGGGGCGAGCAGTACTTC. The rearrangement links TRBV5-4 to TRBJ2-7; 7 positions match TRBD2. CDR3 length equals 12 residues. Germline lookup yields CDR1 SGHNT and CDR2 YYREEE (reference sequence). Trimming at V came to 6 bases and at J to 6 bases, leaving 6 bases not matched to a gene.